A single sample gave rise to the 4 T cell receptor beta chains below, sequenced in a study of T cell responses to AZD1222 COVID-19 vaccine. Repertoires were generated with immunoSEQ multiplex PCR, while TCRdb's copy carries only in-frame clones and drops some. The sample includes about 96,000 clones, 80% to 90% of them seen just once. This specimen was peripheral blood, taken on day 0 of AZD1222 vaccination. Every receptor here comes from an adult in good health.

This clone was found many times. The genes are TRBV7-2 and TRBJ1-1; D is undetermined. Between the trimmed V and J ends, which lost 1 base and 6 bases, there was a span of 15 bases. There are 15 residues in the CDR3. Per germline, CDR1 SGHTA and CDR2 FQGNSA. The CDR3 DNA reads as TGTGCCAGCAGCTTAGACCCTCGGGAATATCCTGAAGCTTTCTTT. Amino acid sequence: CASSLDPREYPEAFF. Looking up the rest from reference TRBV7-2 and TRBJ1-1 gives the full variable domain: GAGVSQSPSNKVTEKGKDVELRCDPISGHTALYWYRQSLGQGLEFLIYFQGNSAPDKSGLPSDRFSAERTGGSVSTLTIQRTQQEDSAVYLCASSLDPREYPEAFFGQGTRLTVV.

The chain combines TRBV19 with TRBJ1-2, with D perhaps TRBD1 (5 bases). V lost 3 bases, J lost 6 bases, and 11 bases lay in between. The CDR3 has 13 residues. CDR1 is LNHDA, CDR2 SQIVND, per germline (reference sequence). The CDR3 DNA follows: TGTGCCAGTAGTATTGCCAGGGTTCATGGCTACACCTTC. Translated, it gives CASSIARVHGYTF.

The J gene is TRBJ1-2, the V gene TRBV6-2 or TRBV6-3, with D possibly being TRBD1 (5 bases). V was trimmed by 6 bases and J by 4 bases, leaving 12 bases between them. CDR1 and CDR2 (germline): MNHEY, SVGEGT. The CDR3 is made up of 13 amino acids. CDR3 region: CASSSGQSYGYTF. In nucleotides, the CDR3 is TGTGCCAGCAGCTCCGGACAAAGCTATGGCTACACCTTC.

V gene TRBV30 combines with J gene TRBJ1-2; D may be TRBD1 (5 bases). V was trimmed by 5 bases and J by 6 bases, leaving 19 bases between them. CDR3 length: 14 amino acids. Germline CDR1 reads GTSNPN; CDR2 reads SVGIG (reference sequence). The CDR3 bases are TGTGCCTGGTCCGTGTCAGGGAGGTTGGATGGCTACACCTTC. This codes for CAWSVSGRLDGYTF.